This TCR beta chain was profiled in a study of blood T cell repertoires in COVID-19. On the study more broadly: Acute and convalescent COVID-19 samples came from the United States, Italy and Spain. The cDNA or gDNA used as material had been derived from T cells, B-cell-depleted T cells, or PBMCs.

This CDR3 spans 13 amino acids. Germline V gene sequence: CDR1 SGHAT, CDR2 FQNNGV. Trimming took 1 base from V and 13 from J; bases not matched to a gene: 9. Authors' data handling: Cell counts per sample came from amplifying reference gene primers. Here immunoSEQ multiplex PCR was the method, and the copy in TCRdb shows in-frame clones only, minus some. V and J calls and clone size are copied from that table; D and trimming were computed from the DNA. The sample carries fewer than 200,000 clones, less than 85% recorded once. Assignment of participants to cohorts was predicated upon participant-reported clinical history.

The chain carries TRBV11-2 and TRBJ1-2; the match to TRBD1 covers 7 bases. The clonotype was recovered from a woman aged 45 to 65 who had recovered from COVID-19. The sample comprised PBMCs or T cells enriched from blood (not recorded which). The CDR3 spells CASSLGHRGRGTF. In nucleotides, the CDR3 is TGTGCCAGCAGCTTAGGGCACAGGGGCCGTGGCACCTTC. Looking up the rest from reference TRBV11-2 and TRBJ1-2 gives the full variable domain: EAGVAQSPRYKIIEKRQSVAFWCNPISGHATLYWYQQILGQGPKLLIQFQNNGVVDDSQLPKDRFSAERLKGVDSTLKIQPAKLEDSAVYLCASSLGHRGRGTFGSGTRLTVV.